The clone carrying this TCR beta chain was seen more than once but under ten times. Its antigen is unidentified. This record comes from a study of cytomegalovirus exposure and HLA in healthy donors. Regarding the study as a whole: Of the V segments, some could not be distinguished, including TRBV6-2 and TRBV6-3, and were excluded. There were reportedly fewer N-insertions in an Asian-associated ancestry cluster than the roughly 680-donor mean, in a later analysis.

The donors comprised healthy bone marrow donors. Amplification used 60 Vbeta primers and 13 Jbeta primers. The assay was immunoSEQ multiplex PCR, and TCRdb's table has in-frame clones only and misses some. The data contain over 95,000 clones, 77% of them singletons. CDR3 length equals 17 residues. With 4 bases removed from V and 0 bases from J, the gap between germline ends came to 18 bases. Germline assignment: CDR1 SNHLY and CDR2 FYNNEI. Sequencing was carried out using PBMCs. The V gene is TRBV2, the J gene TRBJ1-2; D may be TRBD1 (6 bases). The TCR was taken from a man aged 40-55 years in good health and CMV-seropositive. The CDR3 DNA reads TGTGCCAGCAGTGCACTACAAACAGGGAGCCCTAACTATGGCTACACCTTC. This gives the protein CASSALQTGSPNYGYTF.